The rows below give T cell receptor beta chains drawn from one sample of a study of blood T cell repertoires in COVID-19. The protocol was immunoSEQ multiplex PCR, while the TCRdb copy is restricted to in-frame clones and leaves out a portion. The sample yields about 210,000 clones, about 91% seen once. The specimen was peripheral blood. The receptors were gathered from a woman aged 40 to 50 with acute or convalescent COVID-19. CDR3s include the opening cysteine and the closing phenylalanine or tryptophan. D genes are given only for firm matches. The listing skips clone size in some rows; elsewhere it reads once, few, many or a size class.

size	V	J	D	CDR3	DNA
few	TRBV9	TRBJ1-1	-	CASSVAGESTEAFF	TGTGCCAGCAGCGTAGCCGGGGAATCCACTGAAGCTTTCTTT
-	TRBV5-5	TRBJ1-2	-	CASSTADSRYGYTF	TGTGCCAGCAGCACAGCGGACTCGCGGTATGGCTACACCTTC
once	TRBV19	TRBJ1-4	TRBD1	CASSTYRDRPEKLFF	TGTGCCAGTAGTACTTACCGGGACAGACCTGAAAAACTGTTTTTT
-	TRBV10-1	TRBJ1-1	-	CASSESPGGASTEAFF	TGCGCCAGCAGTGAGTCCCCGGGGGGGGCGAGTACTGAAGCTTTCTTT
-	TRBV4-1	TRBJ1-1	TRBD1	CASSPGQVGEAFF	TGCGCCAGCAGCCCAGGACAGGTGGGCGAAGCTTTCTTT
-	TRBV6-5	TRBJ1-1	TRBD1	CASSKTGVYTEAFF	TGTGCCAGCAGTAAGACAGGGGTGTACACTGAAGCTTTCTTT
-	TRBV11-2	TRBJ1-1	TRBD1	CASSPETGGSPEAFF	TGTGCCAGCAGCCCTGAGACAGGGGGCTCCCCTGAAGCTTTCTTT
-	TRBV6-6	TRBJ1-4	-	CASSTYMGGGYEKLFF	TGTGCCAGCAGCACCTATATGGGAGGGGGGTATGAAAAACTGTTTTTT
few	TRBV2	TRBJ1-6	-	CASSAGGDNSPLHF	TGTGCCAGCAGTGCGGGGGGCGATAATTCACCCCTCCACTTT
once	TRBV9	TRBJ1-2	-	CASSVGSETNYGYTF	TGTGCCAGCAGCGTAGGCAGCGAGACTAACTATGGCTACACCTTC
once	TRBV19	TRBJ1-5	TRBD1	CASIIRDRDSNQPQHF	TGTGCCAGCATCATTCGGGACAGGGATAGCAATCAGCCCCAGCATTTT
-	TRBV11-2	TRBJ1-1	-	CASTELERNTEAFF	TGTGCCAGCACCGAACTTGAGAGGAACACTGAAGCTTTCTTT
-	TRBV6-1	TRBJ2-3	TRBD2	CASSEISGGSTDTQYF	TGTGCCAGCAGTGAGATTAGCGGGGGGTCCACAGATACGCAGTATTTT
-	TRBV7-2	TRBJ2-2	-	CASSLARTNTGELFF	TGTGCCAGCAGCTTAGCCCGTACGAACACCGGGGAGCTGTTTTTT
-	TRBV4-1	TRBJ2-3	TRBD1	CASSHRDRGEDTQYF	TGCGCCAGCAGCCACCGGGACAGGGGGGAAGATACGCAGTATTTT
-	TRBV6-2/TRBV6-3	TRBJ1-1	-	CASSPPAGTRGTEAFF	TGTGCCAGCAGCCCGCCGGCCGGGACAAGAGGGACTGAAGCTTTCTTT
-	TRBV5-1	TRBJ1-4	-	CASRGTLYNEKLFF	TGCGCCAGCAGAGGGACACTGTACAATGAAAAACTGTTTTTT
-	TRBV7-2	TRBJ1-6	-	CASSSGRSPLHF	TGTGCCAGCAGCTCGGGGAGGTCACCCCTCCACTTT
-	TRBV11-2	TRBJ1-2	-	CASSLDTLYGYTF	TGTGCCAGCAGCTTAGATACATTATATGGCTACACCTTC
-	TRBV6-5	TRBJ1-5	TRBD1	CATTQGGSNQPQHF	TGTGCCACCACACAAGGGGGCAGCAATCAGCCCCAGCATTTT